These 19 T cell receptor beta chains share one sample of origin, sequenced in a study of identical twins. TCRdb reanalysed the 5' RACE reads using MiXCR and keeps one entry per CDR3 protein. The table records around 960,000 distinct CDR3 sequences, approximately 13% of them present only once. The sample was also linked to a second study, of yellow fever vaccine responses in identical twins.

Input material: PBMCs. These TCRs come from a woman aged 18-29 years in good health.

The chain carries TRBV19 and TRBJ2-1; 12 bases align to TRBD2. With 10 bases clipped from V and 7 bases from J, the junction kept 8 bases outside the gene matches. The CDR3 extends over 14 amino acids. Germline CDR1 is LNHDA and CDR2 is SQIVND (reference sequence). The CDR3: CAISRLAGENEQFF. The CDR3 coding sequence is TGTGCCATTTCAAGACTAGCGGGAGAAAATGAGCAGTTCTTC.

Here the CDR3 reads CASSQDRRFQETQYF. DNA for the CDR3: TGTGCCAGCAGCCAAGATCGTAGGTTCCAAGAGACCCAGTACTTC. V usage is TRBV4-2 and J usage is TRBJ2-5, with D hard to call. Germline CDR1 LGHNA, CDR2 YNFKEQ. The CDR3 sequence is 15 residues long. Trimming removed 0 bases from V and 1 base from J, with 9 bases in between.

This clonotype was detected a few times. This chain links TRBV5-1 with TRBJ2-7; 10 bases line up with TRBD2. Trimming removed 5 bases from V and 1 base from J; junction bases left unmatched: 6. Germline lookup yields CDR1 SGHRS and CDR2 YFSETQ. The CDR3 is 15 amino acids. The CDR3 spells CASRSTSGTSYEQYF. As DNA, the CDR3 is TGCGCCAGCAGATCTACTAGCGGGACATCCTACGAGCAGTACTTC.

V usage is TRBV20-1 and J usage is TRBJ2-2; 10 bases map to TRBD2. J was trimmed by 2 bases and V by 6 bases; bases with no gene match: 15. The CDR3 sequence is 18 residues long. Germline CDR1 DFQATT, CDR2 SNEGSKA (reference sequence). In nucleotides, the CDR3 is TGCAGTGCCCCCTGGGGAGCGGGGGGGTCCCCTAACACCGGGGAGCTGTTTTTT. It codes for CSAPWGAGGSPNTGELFF.

The chain is built from TRBV12-3 or TRBV12-4 and TRBJ2-3, with TRBD2 identical over 9 bases. Trimming cost V 3 bases and J 1 base; bases outside gene matches: 8. This CDR3 has 17 amino acids. Here the CDR3 reads CASSFQSASGGTDTQYF. DNA of the CDR3: TGTGCCAGCAGTTTTCAGTCCGCTAGCGGGGGCACAGATACGCAGTATTTT.

The rearrangement uses TRBV6-1 and TRBJ1-3, with TRBD1 identical over 7 bases. Trimming cost V 6 bases and J 2 bases; bases outside gene matches: 4. The germline V gene encodes CDR1 MNHNS and CDR2 SASEGT. The CDR3 extends over 14 amino acids. The CDR3 DNA reads as TGTGCCAGCAGGTTGACAGGGCCTGGAAACACCATATATTTT. It specifies CASRLTGPGNTIYF.

The chain is built from TRBV4-1 and TRBJ2-3; D is uncertain. In germline, CDR1 is MGHRA, CDR2 YSYEKL. V shed 0 bases and J shed 5 bases, with 12 bases lying between them. The CDR3 sequence is 15 residues long. The CDR3 spells CASSQDAAAIDTQYF. CDR3 bases: TGCGCCAGCAGCCAAGATGCGGCAGCCATAGATACGCAGTATTTT.

This clonotype was seen only a few times. A read error may produce the germline difference seen at one junction end. The chain uses TRBV9 and TRBJ1-3; TRBD1 aligns across 8 bases. CDR3 length: 13 residues. CDR1 is SGDLS, CDR2 YYNGEE, per germline. This CDR3 reads CASSVGDRDRRNF. CDR3 nucleotides: TGTGCCAGCAGCGTAGGAGACCGGGACAGGAGAAATTTT.

This clonotype was detected a few times. The germline gene is not matched at one end of the junction; a read error may be the cause. V is TRBV7-3 and J is TRBJ2-7, with D possibly being TRBD1 or TRBD2 (6 bases each). Germline CDR1 and CDR2: SGHTA and FQGTGA. CDR3 length: 15 residues. CDR3 sequence: CASSLTGARGYEQYF. DNA for the CDR3: TGTGCCAGCAGCCTAACGGGGGCTCGAGGCTACGAGCAGTACTTC.

The chain uses TRBV6-2 or TRBV6-3 and TRBJ2-2, with 7 bases matching TRBD2. Germline CDR1 MNHEY, CDR2 SVGEGT. This CDR3 spans 17 amino acids. V lost 5 bases to trimming and J lost 3 bases; unmatched junction nucleotides: 12. The CDR3 DNA is TGTGCCAGCAGTCAGGGTCGAGCGGGGCGATACACCGGGGAGCTGTTTTTT. The encoded protein is CASSQGRAGRYTGELFF.

This clonotype showed up just a few times. The genes are TRBV4-1 and TRBJ2-5, with D perhaps TRBD2 (7 bases). The CDR3 loop spans 14 amino acids. V lost 3 bases and J 5 bases, leaving 13 bases between the germline ends. The germline V gene encodes CDR1 MGHRA and CDR2 YSYEKL. CDR3 in amino acids: CASSQKGGWETQYF. For the CDR3, the DNA is TGCGCCAGCAGCCAGAAGGGGGGGTGGGAGACCCAGTACTTC.

This chain connects TRBV11-2 to TRBJ2-3, with 9 bases fitting TRBD1. The CDR3 covers 16 residues. With 2 bases clipped from V and 3 bases from J, the junction kept 6 bases outside the gene matches. Germline assignment: CDR1 SGHAT and CDR2 FQNNGV. The CDR3 loop is CASSLRDRESTDTQYF. The CDR3 DNA is TGTGCCAGCAGCTTACGGGACAGGGAGTCGACAGATACGCAGTATTTT.

Only a few counts were recorded for this clonotype. The V gene is TRBV2, the J gene TRBJ1-1; a weak D match, TRBD1 (5 bases). Germline CDR1 and CDR2: SNHLY and FYNNEI. The CDR3 has 14 residues. The V and J ends lost 6 bases and 2 bases respectively, with 13 bases between them. The chain's CDR3 is CASRPWGGNTEAFF. CDR3 in DNA: TGTGCCAGCAGACCCTGGGGGGGTAACACTGAAGCTTTCTTT.

The chain carries TRBV4-1 and TRBJ1-6, with D unclear. Germline-derived CDR1 and CDR2 are MGHRA and YSYEKL. Trimming pared 1 base from V and 7 bases from J, leaving 5 bases between. The CDR3 is made up of 13 amino acids. CDR3 loop: CASSQVGNSPLHF. CDR3 DNA sequence: TGCGCCAGCAGCCAAGTGGGAAATTCACCCCTCCACTTT.

The V call is TRBV24-1, the J call TRBJ2-5; 9 bases are shared with TRBD2. CDR3 length: 15 amino acids. In germline, CDR1 is KGHDR, CDR2 SFDVKD. Trimming removed 2 bases from V and 1 base from J; junction bases left unmatched: 1. CDR3 nucleotide sequence: TGTGCCACCAGTGATTCAGCGGGGGGCCAAGAGACCCAGTACTTC. Translating gives CATSDSAGGQETQYF.

The genes are TRBV12-3 or TRBV12-4 and TRBJ1-6; weak D call: TRBD1 (5 bases). V shed 3 bases and J shed 4 bases, with 10 bases lying between them. This CDR3 has 15 amino acids. CDR3 amino acids: CASSFPQGYNSPLHF. The CDR3 DNA reads TGTGCCAGCAGTTTTCCTCAGGGTTATAATTCACCCCTCCACTTT.

CDR3 region: CASSKAGQGAGGYTF. CDR3 nucleotide sequence: TGTGCCAGCAGCAAGGCGGGACAGGGGGCGGGGGGCTACACCTTC. The chain links TRBV21-1 to TRBJ1-2; the DNA was not compared with TRBD1, the D call given in the table. TRBV21-1 is flagged as a pseudogene. There are 15 residues in the CDR3.

The chain has TRBV12-3 or TRBV12-4 and TRBJ1-1; D gene uncertain. This CDR3 has 16 amino acids. V gave up 1 base and J gave up 4 bases, with 16 bases separating them. CDR3 sequence reads: CASSLDGSRATTEAFF. CDR3 nucleotides: TGTGCCAGCAGTTTAGACGGCTCTCGCGCCACCACTGAAGCTTTCTTT.

This clonotype has just a few counts. V and J are TRBV12-3 or TRBV12-4 and TRBJ1-6; D is ambiguous. V was shortened by 6 bases and J by 12 bases, with 15 bases between the two germline ends. The CDR3 is 13 amino acids. The CDR3 spells CASRPDTTIPLHF. CDR3 nucleotide sequence: TGTGCCAGCAGACCTGACACCACGATACCCCTCCACTTT.